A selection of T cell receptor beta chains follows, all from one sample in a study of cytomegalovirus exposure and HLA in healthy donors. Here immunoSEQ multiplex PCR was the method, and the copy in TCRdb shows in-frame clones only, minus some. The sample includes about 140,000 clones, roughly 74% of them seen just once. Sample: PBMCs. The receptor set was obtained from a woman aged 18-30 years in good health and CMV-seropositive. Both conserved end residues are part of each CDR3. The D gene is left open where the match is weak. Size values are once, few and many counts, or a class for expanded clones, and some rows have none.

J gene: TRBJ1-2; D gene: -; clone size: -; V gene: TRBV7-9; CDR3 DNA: TGTGCCAGCAGCTTATGGGGGGGCGGCTACACCTTC; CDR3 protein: CASSLWGGGYTF
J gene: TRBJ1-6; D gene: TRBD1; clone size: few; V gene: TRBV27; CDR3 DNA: TGTGCCAGCAGTTTGGAAGGGGGCTCGAGCTCCTATAATTCACCCCTCCACTTT; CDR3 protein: CASSLEGGSSSYNSPLHF
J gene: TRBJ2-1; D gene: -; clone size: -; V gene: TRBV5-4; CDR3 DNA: TGTGCCAGCAGCTTCCGAGGGAACAATGAGCAGTTCTTC; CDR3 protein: CASSFRGNNEQFF
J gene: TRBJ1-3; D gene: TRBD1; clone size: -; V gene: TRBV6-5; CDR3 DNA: TGTGCCAGCAGTTACGGTCCCAGGGGGCTCCGGCCCACCATATATTTT; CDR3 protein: CASSYGPRGLRPTIYF
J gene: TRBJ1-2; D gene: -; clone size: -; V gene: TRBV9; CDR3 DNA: TGTGCCAGCAGCAAAGGAAAGACTCCTGACTATGGCTACACCTTC; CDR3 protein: CASSKGKTPDYGYTF
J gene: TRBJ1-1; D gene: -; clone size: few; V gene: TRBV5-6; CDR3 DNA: TGTGCCAGCAGACCAACAGGGACCTACACTGAAGCTTTCTTT; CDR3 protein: CASRPTGTYTEAFF
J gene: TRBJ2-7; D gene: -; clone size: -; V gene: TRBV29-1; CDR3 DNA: TGCAGCGCTCGGACAGAGAGCGACGAGCAGTACTTC; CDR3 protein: CSARTESDEQYF
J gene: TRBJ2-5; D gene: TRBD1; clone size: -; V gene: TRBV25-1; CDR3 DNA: TGTGCCAGCAGTAATAGGACAGGAGACCTCCAAGAGACCCAGTACTTC; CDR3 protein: CASSNRTGDLQETQYF
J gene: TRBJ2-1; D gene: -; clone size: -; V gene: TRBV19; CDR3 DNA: TGTGCCAGTAGTATTACAGGTTCAGGTGAGCAGTTCTTC; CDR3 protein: CASSITGSGEQFF
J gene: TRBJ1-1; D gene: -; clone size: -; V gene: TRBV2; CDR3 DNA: TGTGCCACCCCGGGGGAGAGGGGAACTACTGCTGTCGAAGCTTTCTTT; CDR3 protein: CATPGERGTTAVEAFF
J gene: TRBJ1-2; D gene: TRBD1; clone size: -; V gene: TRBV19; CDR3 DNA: TGTGCCAGTAGTGAGCTAGACAGGGCCCTCTATGGCTACACCTTC; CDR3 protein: CASSELDRALYGYTF
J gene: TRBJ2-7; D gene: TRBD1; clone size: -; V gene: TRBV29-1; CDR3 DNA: TGCAGCGTCGGACAGGGGGGTCCCTACGAGCAGTACTTC; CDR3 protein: CSVGQGGPYEQYF
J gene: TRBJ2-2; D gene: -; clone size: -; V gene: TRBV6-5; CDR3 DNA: TGTGCCAGCAGCAAAGACAGAAGTAACACCGGGGAGCTGTTTTTT; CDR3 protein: CASSKDRSNTGELFF
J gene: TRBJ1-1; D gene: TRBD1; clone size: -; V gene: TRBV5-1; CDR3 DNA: TGCGCCAGCAGCTACGCCGGGACAGGAATTAAGAACACTGAGGCTTTCTTT; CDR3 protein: CASSYAGTGIKNTEAFF
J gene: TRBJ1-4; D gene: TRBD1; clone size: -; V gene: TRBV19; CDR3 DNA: TGTGCCAGTAGCAACCCTGGGACAGGGCCGGCAACTAATGAAAAACTGTTTTTT; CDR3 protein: CASSNPGTGPATNEKLFF
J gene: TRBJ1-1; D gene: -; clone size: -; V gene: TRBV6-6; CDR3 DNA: TGTGCCAGCAGTTACTTGTGGGGGGAGGACACTGAAGCTTTCTTT; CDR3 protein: CASSYLWGEDTEAFF
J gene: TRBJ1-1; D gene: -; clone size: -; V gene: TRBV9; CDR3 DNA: TGTGCCAGCAGCGGATACCAGGGCCAGGCAACTGAAGCTTTCTTT; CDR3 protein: CASSGYQGQATEAFF
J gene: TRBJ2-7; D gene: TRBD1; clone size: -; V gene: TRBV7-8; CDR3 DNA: TGTGCCAGCAGCTTAGTTGGGACAGACTACGCCTACGAGCAGTACTTC; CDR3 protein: CASSLVGTDYAYEQYF
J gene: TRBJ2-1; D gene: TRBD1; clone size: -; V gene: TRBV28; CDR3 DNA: TGTGCCACCATCGAGGGGACAGTCAGTGAGCAGTTCTTC; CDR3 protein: CATIEGTVSEQFF
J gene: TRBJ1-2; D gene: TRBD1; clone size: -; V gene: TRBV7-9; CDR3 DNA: TGTGCCAGCAGCTTTAGTCGGGACAGGGGGAGCTATGGCTACACCTTC; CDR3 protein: CASSFSRDRGSYGYTF
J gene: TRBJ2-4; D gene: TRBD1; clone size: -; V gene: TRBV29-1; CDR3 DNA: TGCAGCGTTGCGAGGGGGCGCGGAGACATTCAGTACTTC; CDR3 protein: CSVARGRGDIQYF
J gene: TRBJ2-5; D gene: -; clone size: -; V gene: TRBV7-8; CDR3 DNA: TGTGCCAGCAGCCCAACTCTCGGGGAGGAGACCCAGTACTTC; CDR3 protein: CASSPTLGEETQYF
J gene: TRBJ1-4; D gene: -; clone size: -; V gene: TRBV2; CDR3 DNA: TGTGCCAGCAGTGACCGATCAGGGGTTAAGTGGTATGAAAAACTGTTTTTT; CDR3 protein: CASSDRSGVKWYEKLFF
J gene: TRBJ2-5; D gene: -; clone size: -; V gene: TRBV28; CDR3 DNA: TGTGCCAGCAGATCGGACACTACCCAAGAGACCCAGTACTTC; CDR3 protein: CASRSDTTQETQYF
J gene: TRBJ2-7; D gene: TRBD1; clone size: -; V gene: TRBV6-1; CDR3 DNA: TGTGCCAGCAGTAGCCGGGACAGCGGATACGAGCAGTACTTC; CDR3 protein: CASSSRDSGYEQYF
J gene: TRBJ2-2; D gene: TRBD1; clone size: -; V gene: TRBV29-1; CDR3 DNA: TGCAGCGTACGTCCCGGGACAGGGTCCGGGGAGCTGTTTTTT; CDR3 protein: CSVRPGTGSGELFF
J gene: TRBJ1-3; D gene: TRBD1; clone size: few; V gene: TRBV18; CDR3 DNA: TGTGCCAGCTCACCACGGTCCCCAGGGGGCTCCGGAAACACCATATATTTT; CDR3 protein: CASSPRSPGGSGNTIYF
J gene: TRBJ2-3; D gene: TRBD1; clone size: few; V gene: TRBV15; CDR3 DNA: TGTGCCACCAGCAGAGGCCCACAGGGGGAAGAAGATACGCAGTATTTT; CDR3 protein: CATSRGPQGEEDTQYF
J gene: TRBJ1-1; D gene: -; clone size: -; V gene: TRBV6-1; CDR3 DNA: TGTGCCAGCAGAGAGGAGGGGGGGACTGAAGCTTTCTTT; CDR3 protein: CASREEGGTEAFF
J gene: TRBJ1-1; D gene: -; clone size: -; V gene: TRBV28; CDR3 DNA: TGTGCCAGCAGTTTCGGAGGGGCCACTGAAGCTTTCTTT; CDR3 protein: CASSFGGATEAFF
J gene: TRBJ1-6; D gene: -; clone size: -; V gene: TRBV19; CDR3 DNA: TGTGCCAGTAGTGGCGCTTCAGGGGATAATTCACCCCTCCACTTT; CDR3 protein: CASSGASGDNSPLHF
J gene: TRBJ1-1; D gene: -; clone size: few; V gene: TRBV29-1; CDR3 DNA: TGCAGCGTTGAGGGGGGGCTCCTCACTGAAGCTTTCTTT; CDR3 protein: CSVEGGLLTEAFF
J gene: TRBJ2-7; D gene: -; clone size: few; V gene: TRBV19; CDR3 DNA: TGTGCCACCAGTGGGGGCAGACACAAGCAGTACTTC; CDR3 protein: CATSGGRHKQYF
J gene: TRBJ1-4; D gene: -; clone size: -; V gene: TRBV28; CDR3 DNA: TGTGCCAGCAGTTTCGGTAGCTTTAATGAAAAACTGTTTTTT; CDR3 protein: CASSFGSFNEKLFF
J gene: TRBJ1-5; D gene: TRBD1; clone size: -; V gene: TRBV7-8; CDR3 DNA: TGTGCCAGCAGCGGACAGGCCCACAATCAGCCCCAGCATTTT; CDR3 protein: CASSGQAHNQPQHF
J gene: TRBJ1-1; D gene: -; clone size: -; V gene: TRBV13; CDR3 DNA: TGTGCCAGCAGCCCAGCTCCAGGGGATAGAATGAACACTGAAGCTTTCTTT; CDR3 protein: CASSPAPGDRMNTEAFF
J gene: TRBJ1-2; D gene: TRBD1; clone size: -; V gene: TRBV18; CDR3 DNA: TGTGCCAGCTCACCCACTGGCAGGGGGAACTATGGCTACACCTTC; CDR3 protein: CASSPTGRGNYGYTF
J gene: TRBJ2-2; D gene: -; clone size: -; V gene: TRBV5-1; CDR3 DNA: TGCGCCAGCAGTTTACAGAACACCGGGGAGCTGTTTTTT; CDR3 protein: CASSLQNTGELFF
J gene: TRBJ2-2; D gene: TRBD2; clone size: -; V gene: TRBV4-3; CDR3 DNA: TGCGCCAGCAGCCAGGGTATGACTAGCGGGCGATCGAACACCGGGGAGCTGTTTTTT; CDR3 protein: CASSQGMTSGRSNTGELFF
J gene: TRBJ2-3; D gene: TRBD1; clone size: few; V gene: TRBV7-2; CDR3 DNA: TGTGCCAGCAGCCCAGGGACAGGGGTTAACACAGATACGCAGTATTTT; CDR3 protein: CASSPGTGVNTDTQYF
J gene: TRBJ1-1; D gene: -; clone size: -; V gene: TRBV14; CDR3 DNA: TGTGCCAGCAGCCAGATACAGGGAAGTGAAGCTTTCTTT; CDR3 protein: CASSQIQGSEAFF
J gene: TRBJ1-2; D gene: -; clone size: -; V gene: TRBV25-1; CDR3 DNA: TGTGCCAGCAGTGAAACCCGGGGGTTCTCGGTTGGCTACACCTTC; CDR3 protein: CASSETRGFSVGYTF
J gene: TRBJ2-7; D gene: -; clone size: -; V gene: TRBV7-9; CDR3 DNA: TGTGCCAGCAGCTTAGCCCAGGGTGGACCCTACGAGCAGTACTTC; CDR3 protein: CASSLAQGGPYEQYF
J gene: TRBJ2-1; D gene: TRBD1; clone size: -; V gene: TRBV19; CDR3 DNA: TGTGCCAGTCGGGGGGACAGGGGTGGTGAGCAGTTCTTC; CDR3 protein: CASRGDRGGEQFF
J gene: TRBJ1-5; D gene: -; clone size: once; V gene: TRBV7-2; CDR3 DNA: TGTGCCAGCAGCTTAGGCTCAAGGGGCTTAGATCAGCCCCAGCATTTT; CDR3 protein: CASSLGSRGLDQPQHF
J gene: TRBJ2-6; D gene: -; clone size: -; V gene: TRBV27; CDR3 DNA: TGTGCCAGCAGTCGACAGGCTGGGGCCAACGTCCTGACTTTC; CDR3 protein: CASSRQAGANVLTF
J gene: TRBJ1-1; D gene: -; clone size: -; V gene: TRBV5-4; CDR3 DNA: TGTGCCAGCAGCTTACGGGGGACTGAAGCTTTCTTT; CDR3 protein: CASSLRGTEAFF
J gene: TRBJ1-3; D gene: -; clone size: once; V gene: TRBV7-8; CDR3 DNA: TGTGCCAGCAGTTCGGAGGCCAGTCGGCGTTGGCGCTCAGGAAACACCATATATTTT; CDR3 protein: CASSSEASRRWRSGNTIYF
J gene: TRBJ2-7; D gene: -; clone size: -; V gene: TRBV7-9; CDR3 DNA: TGTGCCAGCGGGCGGGGGCTCGCCTACGAGCAGTACTTC; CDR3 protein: CASGRGLAYEQYF
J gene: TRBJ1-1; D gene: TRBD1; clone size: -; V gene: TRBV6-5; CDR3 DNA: TGTGCCAGCAGCCGCGCCTGGACAGGGGGCACTGAAGCTTTCTTT; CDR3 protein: CASSRAWTGGTEAFF
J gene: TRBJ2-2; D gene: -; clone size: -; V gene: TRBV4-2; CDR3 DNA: TGTGCCAGCAGCCGACCGGGACAGAACACCGGGGAGCTGTTTTTT; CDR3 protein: CASSRPGQNTGELFF
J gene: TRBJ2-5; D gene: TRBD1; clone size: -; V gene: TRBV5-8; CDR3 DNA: TGTGCCAGCAGCTTATGGATGGATAGGGGGCGAGGTGACGAGACCCAGTACTTC; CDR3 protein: CASSLWMDRGRGDETQYF
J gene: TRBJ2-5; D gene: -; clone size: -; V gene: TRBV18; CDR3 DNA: TGTGCCAGCTCACGAGCCCAAGAGACCCAGTACTTC; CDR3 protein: CASSRAQETQYF
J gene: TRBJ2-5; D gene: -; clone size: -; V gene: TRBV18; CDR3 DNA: TGTGCCAGCTCACCACCGGAGGGAACGGGGGATACCCAGTACTTC; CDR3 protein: CASSPPEGTGDTQYF
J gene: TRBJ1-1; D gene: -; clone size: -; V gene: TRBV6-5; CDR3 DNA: TGTGCCAGCAGTGGGTTCGGAGAGGCTTTCTTT; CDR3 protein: CASSGFGEAFF
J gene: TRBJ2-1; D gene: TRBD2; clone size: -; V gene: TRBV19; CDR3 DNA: TGTGCCAGTAGTCCCCGACTAGCGGGGGTGAATGAGCAGTTCTTC; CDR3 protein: CASSPRLAGVNEQFF
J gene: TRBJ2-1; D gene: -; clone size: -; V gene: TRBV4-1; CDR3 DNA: TGCGCCAGCAGCCAAGTACTAGGGGGTCGGGAGCAGTTCTTC; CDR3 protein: CASSQVLGGREQFF
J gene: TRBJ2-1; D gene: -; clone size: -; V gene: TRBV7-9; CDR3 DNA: TGTGCCAGCAGCTTAATGGTAGATTCCCCTGAGCAGTTCTTC; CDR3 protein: CASSLMVDSPEQFF
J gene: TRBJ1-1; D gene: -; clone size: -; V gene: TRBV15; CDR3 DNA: TGTGCCACCAGCAGAGATCCCGTAATGAACACTGAAGCTTTCTTT; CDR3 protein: CATSRDPVMNTEAFF